What follows describes a single T cell receptor (beta chain). As yet, its antigen is unknown. The primer mix had 60 Vbeta and 13 Jbeta primers. The authors' processing: As a later analysis found, there were tens of millions of unique TCR beta chains, of which some 10 million were shared. The protocol was immunoSEQ multiplex PCR, while the TCRdb copy is restricted to in-frame clones and leaves out a portion. Clone size and the V and J calls come from that table; the DNA yielded D and trimming. The repertoire holds about 160,000 clones, with 80% as singletons. These data are taken from a study of cytomegalovirus exposure and HLA in healthy donors. Study-level results: A missense variant in DCLRE1C was later tied to TCR beta V- and J-gene trimming.

The CDR3 totals 15 residues. The sequencing input was PBMCs. This sequence joins TRBV21-1 and TRBJ2-5; TRBD1, the table's D call, lacks a check against the DNA. TRBV21-1 is marked as a pseudogene. The receptor comes from a man aged 30 to 39 in good health and CMV-seronegative. The CDR3 here is CASSKMTGEKETQYF. The CDR3 DNA reads as TGTGCCAGCAGCAAAATGACAGGGGAGAAAGAGACCCAGTACTTC.